Below, one T cell receptor (beta chain) is given with its context. Its antigen is unidentified. The data belong to a study of cytomegalovirus exposure and HLA in healthy donors. Study-wide results and limits: Prior analysis indicated that the majority of TCR beta V segments exhibited productivity approximately 87% or approximately 30% of the time. Altogether, 150 to 200 TCR beta chains were recorded as cytomegalovirus-associated.

The CDR3 length is 14 residues. V was cut by 5 bases and J by 0 bases, with 9 bases left in between. Germline values: CDR1 SGHAT, CDR2 FQDESV (reference sequence). Primers: 60 Vbeta forward and 13 Jbeta reverse. The protocol was immunoSEQ multiplex PCR, while the TCRdb copy is restricted to in-frame clones and leaves out a portion. The table records 93,000 or so clones, roughly three quarters of them present only once. The source of this sequence is a woman between 18 and 30 years old in good health and CMV-seropositive. J is TRBJ2-3 and V is TRBV11-1; D call uncertain. The specimen was PBMCs. CDR3 region: CASSPAISTDTQYF. In DNA form, the CDR3 reads TGTGCCAGCAGCCCAGCGATTAGCACAGATACGCAGTATTTT.